Presented here are 9 T cell receptor beta chains from one specimen sequenced in a study of T cell responses to AZD1222 COVID-19 vaccine. Produced via immunoSEQ multiplex PCR; TCRdb's table is partial and in-frame only. The sample has 95,000 to 110,000 clones; 88% are singletons. The input for sequencing was peripheral blood, taken on day 0 of AZD1222 vaccination. Source of these receptors: an adult in good health.

The chain has TRBV7-6 and TRBJ1-1, with 7 nucleotides matching TRBD1. The CDR3 contains 13 residues. The V gene end was trimmed by 4 bases and the J gene end by 1 base; junction bases not matched to a gene: 0. CDR1 is SGHVS, CDR2 FNYEAQ, per germline. CDR3 sequence reads: CASSSGGNTEAFF. The CDR3 DNA is TGTGCCAGCAGCTCAGGGGGGAACACTGAAGCTTTCTTT.

This clone was found once. The chain has TRBV18 and TRBJ1-1; possibly TRBD1 for D (5 bases). The CDR3 extends over 13 amino acids. V lost 2 bases, J lost 8 bases, and 12 bases lay in between. Germline V gene sequence: CDR1 KGHSH, CDR2 LQKENI. DNA for the CDR3: TGTGCCAGCTCACCAGGGGGAAATAGGGAAGCTTTCTTT. Its translation is CASSPGGNREAFF.

The chain joins TRBV27 to TRBJ2-3; 9 nucleotides line up with TRBD2. The trim removed 8 bases at V and 2 bases at J, leaving 5 bases unmatched. From germline, CDR1 is MNHEY and CDR2 SMNVEV (reference sequence). This CDR3 spans 14 amino acids. The chain's CDR3 is CASLSSGITDTQYF. For the CDR3, the DNA is TGTGCCAGCCTTTCTAGCGGGATCACAGATACGCAGTATTTT.

V gene TRBV7-2 combines with J gene TRBJ2-1, with TRBD1 as a possible D gene (5 bases). This CDR3 contains 15 residues. The germline V gene encodes CDR1 SGHTA and CDR2 FQGNSA. Trimming removed 1 base at V and 3 bases at J, with 10 bases between. The CDR3 DNA reads TGTGCCAGCAGCTTAGGGCAGGGCGACTACAATGAGCAGTTCTTC. Residues: CASSLGQGDYNEQFF.

The rearrangement joins TRBV19 to TRBJ1-6, with 8 bases aligning to TRBD1. The trim removed 9 bases at V and 7 bases at J, leaving 11 bases unmatched. The CDR3 totals 15 residues. CDR1 and CDR2 (germline): LNHDA, SQIVND (reference sequence). CDR3 bases: TGTGCCAGCTCCGGACAGGGCTGGGGGAATTCACCCCTCCACTTT. Translated, it gives CASSGQGWGNSPLHF.

In this sample, this clone is medium-sized (0.01 to 0.1%). The rearrangement joins TRBV9 to TRBJ2-7; 7 positions agree with TRBD2. The CDR3 is made up of 15 amino acids. Per germline, CDR1 SGDLS and CDR2 YYNGEE. The V and J ends lost 0 bases and 1 base, in that order; junction bases with no gene match: 4. The DNA for the CDR3 is TGTGCCAGCAGCGTAGAGTCTAGCGGATCCTACGAGCAGTACTTC. It encodes CASSVESSGSYEQYF.

This clone has more than one count but fewer than ten. The chain recombines TRBV5-1 with TRBJ2-5; D is possibly TRBD1 (5 bases). Germline CDR1 reads SGHRS; CDR2 reads YFSETQ. The CDR3 has 15 residues. With 7 bases removed from V and 1 base from J, the gap between germline ends came to 17 bases. CDR3 sequence: CASQKTPGLQETQYF. For the CDR3, the DNA is TGCGCCAGCCAGAAAACCCCAGGGCTCCAAGAGACCCAGTACTTC.

The DNA of the CDR3 is TGTGCCAGCAGCCGGACTAGCGGGACCTACGAGCAGTACTTC. This translates into CASSRTSGTYEQYF. This sequence joins TRBV6-5 and TRBJ2-7; 12 bases align to TRBD2. The CDR3 totals 14 residues. V trimming: 6 bases; J trimming: 2 bases; junction bases outside the gene matches: 2. Germline-derived CDR1 and CDR2 are MNHEY and SVGAGI.

CDR3 nucleotides: TGTGCCAGCAGTTCAGGCGGTGATTCACCCCTCCACTTT. Translated, it gives CASSSGGDSPLHF. The gene calls are TRBV6-6 and TRBJ1-6; D is undetermined. V was trimmed by 4 bases and J by 8 bases, leaving 9 bases between them. Germline-derived CDR1 and CDR2 are MNHNY and SVGAGI (reference sequence). CDR3 size: 13 residues.